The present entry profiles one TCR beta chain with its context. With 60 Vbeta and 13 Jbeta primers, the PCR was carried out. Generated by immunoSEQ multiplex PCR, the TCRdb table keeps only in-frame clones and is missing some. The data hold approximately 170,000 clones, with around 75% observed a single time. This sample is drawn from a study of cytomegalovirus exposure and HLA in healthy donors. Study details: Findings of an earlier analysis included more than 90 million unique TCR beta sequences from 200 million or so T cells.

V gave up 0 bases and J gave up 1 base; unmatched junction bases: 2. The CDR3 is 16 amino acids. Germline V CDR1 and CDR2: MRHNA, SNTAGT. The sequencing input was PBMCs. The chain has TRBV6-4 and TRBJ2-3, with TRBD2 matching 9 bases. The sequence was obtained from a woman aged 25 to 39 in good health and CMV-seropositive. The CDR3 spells CASSDSGGRGTDTQYF. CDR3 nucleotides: TGTGCCAGCAGTGACTCGGGCGGGAGGGGCACAGATACGCAGTATTTT.